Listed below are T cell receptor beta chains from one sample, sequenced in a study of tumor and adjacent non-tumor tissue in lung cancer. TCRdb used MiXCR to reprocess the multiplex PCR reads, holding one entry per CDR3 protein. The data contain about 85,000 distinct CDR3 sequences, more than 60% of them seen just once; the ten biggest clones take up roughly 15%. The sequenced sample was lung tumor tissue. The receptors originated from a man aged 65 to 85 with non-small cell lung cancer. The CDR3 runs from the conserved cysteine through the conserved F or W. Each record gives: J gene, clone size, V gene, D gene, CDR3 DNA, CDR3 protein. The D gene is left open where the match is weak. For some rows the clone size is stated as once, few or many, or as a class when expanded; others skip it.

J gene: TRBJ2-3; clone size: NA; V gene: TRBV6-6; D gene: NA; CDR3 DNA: TGTACCAGCAGCACGAACTCAGAAACGCAGTATTTT; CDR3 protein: CTSSTNSETQYF
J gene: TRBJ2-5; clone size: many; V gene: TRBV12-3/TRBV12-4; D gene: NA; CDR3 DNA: TGTGCCAGCAGTTCCCAGGGGCTCCGAGAGACCCAGTACTTC; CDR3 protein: CASSSQGLRETQYF
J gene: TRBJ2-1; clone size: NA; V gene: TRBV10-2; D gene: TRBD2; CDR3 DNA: TGCGCCAACAAGCTAGCGGGGGGCCTATACAATAAGCAGTTCTTC; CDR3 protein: CANKLAGGLYNKQFF
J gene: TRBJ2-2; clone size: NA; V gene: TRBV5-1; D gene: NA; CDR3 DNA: TGCGCCAGCAGCTTCGATGGGAACACCGGGGAGCTGTTTTTT; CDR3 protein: CASSFDGNTGELFF
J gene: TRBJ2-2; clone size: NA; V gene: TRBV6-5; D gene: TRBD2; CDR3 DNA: TGTGCCTGTGCGGGGGGTCCCGGGGAGCTGTTTTTT; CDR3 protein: CACAGGPGELFF
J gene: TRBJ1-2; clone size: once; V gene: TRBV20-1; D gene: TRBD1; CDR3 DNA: TGCAGTGCTCCCCGTCCCGGGACAGGGGGTCATGGCTACACCTTC; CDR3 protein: CSAPRPGTGGHGYTF
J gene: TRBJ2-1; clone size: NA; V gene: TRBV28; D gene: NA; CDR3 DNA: TGTGCCAGCAGTTTATGGGGAGGGGGGTACAATGGGCAGTTCTTC; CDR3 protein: CASSLWGGGYNGQFF
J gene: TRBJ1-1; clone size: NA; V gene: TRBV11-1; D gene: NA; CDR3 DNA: TGTGCCAGCAGCTTAGGGGACATCCCACGTAGGACGGCAGCTTTCTTT; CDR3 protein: CASSLGDIPRRTAAFF
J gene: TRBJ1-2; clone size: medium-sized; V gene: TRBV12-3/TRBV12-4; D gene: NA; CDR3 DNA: TGTGCCAGCAGCTTAGAGGGCTATGGCTACACCTTC; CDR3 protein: CASSLEGYGYTF
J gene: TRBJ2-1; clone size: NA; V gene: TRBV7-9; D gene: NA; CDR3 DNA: TGTGCCACCAGCTGCTACAGGGATCGGAGGTCTGGCGTCGCCAACAATGAGCAGTTCTTC; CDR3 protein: CATSCYRDRRSGVANNEQFF
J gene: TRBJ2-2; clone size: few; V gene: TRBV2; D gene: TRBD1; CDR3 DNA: TGTGCCAGCAAAAAACAGGGGGCCCGAACCGGGGAGCTGTTTTTT; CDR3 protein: CASKKQGARTGELFF
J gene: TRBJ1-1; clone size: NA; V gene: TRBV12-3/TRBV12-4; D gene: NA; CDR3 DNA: TGTGTCAACAGTTTAGTGACGGAGAACACTGAAGCTTTCTTT; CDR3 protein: CVNSLVTENTEAFF
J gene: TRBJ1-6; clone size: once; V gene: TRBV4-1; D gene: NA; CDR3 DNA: TGCGCCAGCAGCCATGGCTTGACAGGAGCAGGCGGTTCACCCCTCCACTTT; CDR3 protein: CASSHGLTGAGGSPLHF
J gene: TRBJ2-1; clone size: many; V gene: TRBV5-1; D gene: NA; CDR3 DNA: TGCGCCAGCAGCTTCTTAAATTTAGCGGTTACTGTCGGTGAGCAGTTCTTC; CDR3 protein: CASSFLNLAVTVGEQFF
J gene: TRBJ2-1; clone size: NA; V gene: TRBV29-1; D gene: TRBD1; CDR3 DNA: TGCAGCGTTAGTGGACAGGGAGTGACGAGTGAGCAGTTCTTC; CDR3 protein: CSVSGQGVTSEQFF
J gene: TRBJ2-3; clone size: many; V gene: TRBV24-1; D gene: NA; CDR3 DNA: TGTGCCACCAGTAGACGTCGGGAGCCCCCAGATACGCAGTATTTT; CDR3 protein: CATSRRREPPDTQYF
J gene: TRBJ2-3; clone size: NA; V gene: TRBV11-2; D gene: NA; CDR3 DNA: TGTGTAAGCAGCTTAGAAGCATCCCACACAGATACGCAGTATTTT; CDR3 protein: CVSSLEASHTDTQYF
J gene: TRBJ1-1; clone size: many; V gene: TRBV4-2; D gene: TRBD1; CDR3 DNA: TGTGCCAGCAGCCAAGAGCCAACAGGGGATACTGAAGCTTTCTTT; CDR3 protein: CASSQEPTGDTEAFF
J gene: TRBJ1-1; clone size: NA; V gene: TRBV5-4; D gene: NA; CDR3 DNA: TGTGCGAGCAGCTTAAGGGGAGTGATCACTGAAGCTTTCTTT; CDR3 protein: CASSLRGVITEAFF
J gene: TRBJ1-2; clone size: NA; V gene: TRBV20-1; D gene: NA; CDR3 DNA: TGCAGTGCTGGTCGCAGGGCTGGCTACATCTTC; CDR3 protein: CSAGRRAGYIF
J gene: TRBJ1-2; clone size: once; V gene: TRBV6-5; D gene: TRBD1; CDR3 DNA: TGTGCCAGCAGTTACTCGGAACAGGGGGGGTTTGGCTACACCTTC; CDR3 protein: CASSYSEQGGFGYTF
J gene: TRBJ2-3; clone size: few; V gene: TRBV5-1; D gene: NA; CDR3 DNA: TGCGCCAGCAGCTTGATACAGGGTACTACAGATACGCAGTATTTT; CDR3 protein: CASSLIQGTTDTQYF
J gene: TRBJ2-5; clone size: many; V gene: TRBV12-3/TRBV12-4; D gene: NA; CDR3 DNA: TGTGCCAGCAGTAGCGGAGAAGTGGGTTTGATAAAACAAGAGACCCAGTACTTC; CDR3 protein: CASSSGEVGLIKQETQYF
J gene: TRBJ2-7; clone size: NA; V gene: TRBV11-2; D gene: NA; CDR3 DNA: TGTACCAGCAGCCCGATGCTAGGAAGGGGCCTCGAGCAGTACTTC; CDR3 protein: CTSSPMLGRGLEQYF
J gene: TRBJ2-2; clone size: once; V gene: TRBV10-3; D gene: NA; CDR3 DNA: TGTGCCATCAGTGGAAAGGAGACCGGGGAGCTGTTTTTT; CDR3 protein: CAISGKETGELFF
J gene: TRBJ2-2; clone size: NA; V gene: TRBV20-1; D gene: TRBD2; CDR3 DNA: TGCAGTGTGGAGCGGGAGGGCCGGACCGGGGAGCTATTTTTT; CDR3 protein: CSVEREGRTGELFF
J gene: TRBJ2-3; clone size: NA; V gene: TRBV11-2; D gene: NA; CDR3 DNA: TGTGCCAGCAGCTTAGCTCGGGGCGCGCCAAATACGCAGTATTTT; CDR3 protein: CASSLARGAPNTQYF
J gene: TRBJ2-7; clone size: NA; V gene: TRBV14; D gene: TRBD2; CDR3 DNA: TGTGCCAACAGCCAAGATTCCCGGACTAGCGGGAGCTACGAGCAGTACTTC; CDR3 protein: CANSQDSRTSGSYEQYF